The entry that follows covers one T cell receptor beta chain sequence. An input of roughly 0.5 to 1 ug of RNA was subjected to reverse transcription using random hexamers. TCRdb independently ran MiXCR on the immunoSEQ multiplex PCR reads; one entry per CDR3 protein. The sample shows 180,000 or so distinct CDR3 sequences, approximately 95% of them seen only once. The sample belongs to a study of CD8 T cells in Susac syndrome. Germline loops: CDR1 DFQATT, CDR2 SNEGSKA (reference sequence). V lost 6 bases and J 3 bases, leaving 12 bases between the germline ends. The CDR3 is 13 amino acids. Sequences were obtained from CD4+ T cells from PBMCs. The rearrangement joins TRBV20-1 to TRBJ1-5; D uncertain. This receptor was taken from a human donor in good health. The CDR3 loop reads CSAPSGPNQPQHF. The CDR3 coding sequence is TGCAGTGCCCCTAGTGGGCCCAATCAGCCCCAGCATTTT.